This T cell receptor beta chain originates from a study of shared clonotypes between healthy human individuals. Overall study context: Every donor yielded three CD4 naive, three CD4 memory, two CD8 naive and one CD8 memory plate. Study results and limitations: Clonotypes shared by all four sorted-subset donors had higher generation probabilities than non-shared clonotypes. Sampling involved blood alone; tissue repertoires likely differ.

The data were produced by immunoSEQ multiplex PCR, yet TCRdb's version contains in-frame clones alone and is incomplete. The repertoire holds about 770,000 clones, with over 55% as singletons. This CDR3 region has 14 residues. The V end was cut by 3 bases, the J end by 8 bases, with 13 bases between. The V gene's germline CDR1 is SEHNR and CDR2 FQNEAQ (reference sequence). As for this clone: Antigen unknown.

The chain is built from TRBV7-9 and TRBJ2-2; TRBD1 might be the D (6 bases). The TCR was taken from a young woman in good health. What was sequenced was memory CD4+ T cells sorted from blood. Subset indicated: CD45RA-negative fraction. This chain's CDR3 is CASSLTGQTGELFF. The CDR3 DNA follows: TGTGCCAGCAGCTTGACAGGTCAAACGGGGGAGCTGTTTTTT.